This TCR beta chain was sequenced in a study of response to subunit inactivated influenza vaccine. Study-wide points: The authors offered the suggestion that each seasonal influenza vaccination recruits few new T cells.

One entry per CDR3 protein, called by TCRdb with MiXCR from the RT-PCR reads. The sample shows around 850,000 distinct CDR3 sequences, approximately 17% of them seen only once. This clonotype has a count of ten or more. The antigen remains unidentified. At one of its ends the junction is not consistent with the germline gene, which may arise from a read error. Germline V gene sequence: CDR1 SGHRS, CDR2 YFSETQ. The CDR3 covers 14 residues. The TCR sequence derives from a man aged 50 to 59 who received an inactivated influenza vaccine. V and J are TRBV5-1 and TRBJ2-2; D gene ambiguous. The material sequenced was PBMCs from blood, taken 5 to 6 days after vaccination. The CDR3 spells CASSLRPNTGELFF. CDR3 DNA sequence: TGTGCCAGCAGCTTGCGCCCGAACACCGGGGAGCTGTTTTTT.